Following are 24 T cell receptor beta chains from one sample sequenced in a study of T-cell reconstitution after alpha-beta-depleted transplantation in children. For TCRbeta, the library was prepared with unique molecular identifiers. TCRdb used MiXCR to reprocess the PCR reads, holding one entry per CDR3 protein. The sample lists 300,000 to 400,000 distinct CDR3 sequences; 15% to 20% were seen once. Sequencing used PBMCs, mostly from graft donor cells, obtained 360 days after TCRalphabeta/CD19-depleted stem cell transplant. These receptors all come from a male patient aged 2-15 years who had a stem cell transplant for acute lymphoblastic leukemia, so the T cells may come from the graft donor.

The chain uses TRBV5-1 and TRBJ1-1; D might be TRBD1 (6 bases). Germline V gene data show CDR1 as SGHRS and CDR2 as YFSETQ. The V end lost 0 bases, the J end lost 5 bases, and 17 bases lay between the germline ends. This CDR3 comprises 16 residues. CDR3 DNA sequence: TGCGCCAGCAGCTTGGACGGACAGCCCTTTGTGACTGAAGCTTTCTTT. This sequence encodes CASSLDGQPFVTEAFF.

The chain employs TRBV5-1 and TRBJ2-7, with a possible D match to TRBD2 (6 bases). Germline V gives CDR1 SGHRS, CDR2 YFSETQ. The V gene lost 5 bases and the J gene lost 7 bases, with 22 bases spanning the gap. There are 15 residues in the CDR3. DNA of the CDR3: TGCGCCAGCAGTCGCGGGCGAGCGAGGGCGGGGGAGCAGTACTTC. Residues: CASSRGRARAGEQYF.

This clonotype came up many times. The chain joins TRBV4-3 to TRBJ2-3; D not resolved. Deletions cut 0 bases from V and 5 bases from J, with 6 bases between. Germline V lookup: CDR1 LGHNA, CDR2 YSLEER. CDR3 size: 13 residues. In nucleotides, the CDR3 is TGCGCCAGCAGCCAAGACATCCAAGATACGCAGTATTTT. Translating it yields CASSQDIQDTQYF.

There are a few counts of this clonotype. The chain combines TRBV6-1 with TRBJ2-7; D gene uncertain. The V end lost 4 bases, the J end lost 1 base, and 11 bases lay between the germline ends. The CDR3 runs to 14 residues. Germline CDR1 reads MNHNS; CDR2 reads SASEGT. CDR3 nucleotides: TGTGCCAGCAGTGCGCAGGCGTATTCCTACGAGCAGTACTTC. Its protein product is CASSAQAYSYEQYF.

This clonotype turned up a few times. The chain combines TRBV12-3 or TRBV12-4 with TRBJ2-7, with 10 bases aligning to TRBD1. Unmatched junction bases numbered 9, after V lost 5 bases and J lost 2 bases. The CDR3 contains 16 residues. The CDR3: CASSKRTGGPTYEQYF. The CDR3, as DNA: TGTGCCAGCAGTAAAAGGACAGGGGGGCCTACCTACGAGCAGTACTTC.

The genes are TRBV21-1 and TRBJ2-6; the D call of TRBD1 is as the table states it, not checked on the DNA. TRBV21-1 is noted as a pseudogene. This CDR3 is built from 18 residues. CDR3 nucleotide sequence: TGTGCCAGCAGCAAAGGGGATCAGGGCCACCCTGGGGCCAACGTCCTGACTTTC. Residues: CASSKGDQGHPGANVLTF.

The CDR3 sequence is CASSLDGTDYGYTF. CDR3 nucleotides: TGCGCCAGCAGCTTGGATGGGACGGATTATGGCTACACCTTC. V and J are TRBV5-1 and TRBJ1-2, with a possible D match to TRBD1 (5 bases). This CDR3 has 14 amino acids. V lost 0 bases, J lost 5 bases, and 11 bases lay in between. CDR1 SGHRS and CDR2 YFSETQ come from the germline V gene.

This clonotype was seen only a few times. The CDR3 coding sequence is TGTGCCAGCAGTCTCATGGGACAGCTGAACACTGAAGCTTTCTTT. Protein sequence: CASSLMGQLNTEAFF. The chain is built from TRBV6-1 and TRBJ1-1, with 7 bases lining up with TRBD1. Looked up from germline, CDR1 is MNHNS and CDR2 is SASEGT. V dropped 5 bases and J dropped 0; count of bases not matched to a gene: 6. The CDR3 spans 15 residues.

This clonotype occurred a few times. This sequence joins TRBV4-1 and TRBJ2-3; D unclear. Trimming pared 5 bases from V and 2 bases from J, leaving 14 bases between. This CDR3 has 15 residues. Per the germline V gene, CDR1 is MGHRA and CDR2 is YSYEKL. The CDR3 region has the DNA TGCGCCAGCAGCTCCCAGACGGTCCTCACAGATACGCAGTATTTT. The encoded protein is CASSSQTVLTDTQYF.

This clonotype was counted only a few times. The chain links TRBV29-1 to TRBJ2-7; perhaps TRBD1 as D (6 bases). Trimming pared 7 bases from V and 6 bases from J, leaving 16 bases between. CDR3 length: 12 residues. Per germline, CDR1 SQVTM and CDR2 ANQGSEA. The CDR3 sequence is CSALGARSEQYF. The CDR3 DNA follows: TGCAGCGCCCTGGGGGCTAGGTCCGAGCAGTACTTC.

The rearrangement uses TRBV13 and TRBJ1-2, with TRBD1 matching 10 bases. CDR3 length: 15 amino acids. Trimming took 4 bases from V and 5 from J; bases not matched to a gene: 7. Germline CDR1 and CDR2: PRHDT and FYEKMQ (reference sequence). The CDR3 reads CASSSGRGQGYGYTF. The CDR3 coding sequence is TGTGCCAGCAGCTCTGGCCGGGGACAGGGGTATGGCTACACCTTC.

V usage is TRBV5-8 and J usage is TRBJ1-4; possibly TRBD1 for D (6 bases). Trimming left V 0 bases short and J 8 bases short, with 14 bases between. This CDR3 has 15 amino acids. Germline values: CDR1 SGHTS, CDR2 YDEGEE. Written as DNA, the CDR3 is TGTGCCAGCAGCTTGGCCCCAGGGGCAGGGGAAAAACTGTTTTTT. Residues: CASSLAPGAGEKLFF.

This clonotype was counted between two and nine times. J is TRBJ1-1 and V is TRBV7-8; D possibly corresponds to TRBD1 (6 bases). The CDR3 has 13 amino acids. The V gene lost 5 bases and the J gene lost 9 bases, with 16 bases spanning the gap. Germline V gene lookup returns CDR1 SGHVS and CDR2 FQNEAQ. The CDR3 DNA reads as TGTGCCAGCAGCCTAGACAGGACCGGTAAAGCTTTCTTT. It translates to CASSLDRTGKAFF.

This rearrangement joins TRBV12-3 or TRBV12-4 to TRBJ1-2; 8 bases line up with TRBD1. CDR3 length equals 14 residues. V was pared by 2 bases and J by 7 bases, with 6 bases of the junction left unmatched. For the CDR3, the DNA is TGTGCCAGCAGTTTAACGGACAGGGTGGGTGGCTACACCTTC. This translates into CASSLTDRVGGYTF.

At least ten counts were recorded for this clonotype. The chain links TRBV9 to TRBJ1-2; D possibly corresponds to TRBD1 (5 bases). The CDR3 has 14 amino acids. Per germline, CDR1 SGDLS and CDR2 YYNGEE. The V end lost 5 bases, the J end lost 2 bases, and 13 bases lay between the germline ends. The CDR3 here is CASSRPGRNYGYTF. DNA for the CDR3: TGTGCCAGCAGTAGGCCGGGACGGAACTATGGCTACACCTTC. Full variable domain (remainder filled in from reference TRBV9 and TRBJ1-2): DSGVTQTPKHLITATGQRVTLRCSPRSGDLSVYWYQQSLDQGLQFLIQYYNGEERAKGNILERFSAQQFPDLHSELNLSSLELGDSALYFCASSRPGRNYGYTFGSGTRLTVV.

This clonotype was seen ten or more times. V usage is TRBV12-3 or TRBV12-4 and J usage is TRBJ2-3, with 7 bases that match TRBD2. The junction had 8 bases not matched to a gene; V was cut back by 6 bases and J by 2 bases. This CDR3 has 15 residues. In DNA form, the CDR3 reads TGTGCCAGCAGACTGAGTAGCGGGTCCACAGATACGCAGTATTTT. This gives the protein CASRLSSGSTDTQYF.

The chain joins TRBV20-1 to TRBJ1-2, with TRBD1 as a possible D gene (5 bases). Trimming removed 3 bases from V and 2 bases from J, with 16 bases in between. The CDR3 runs 15 residues. CDR1 and CDR2 from the germline V gene are DFQATT and SNEGSKA (reference sequence). Here the CDR3 reads CSASGGLYPNYGYTF. CDR3 nucleotide sequence: TGCAGTGCTAGTGGGGGGTTATACCCGAACTATGGCTACACCTTC.

This clonotype was counted between two and nine times. The V call is TRBV28, the J call TRBJ1-5; 7 nucleotides match TRBD1. The germline V gene encodes CDR1 MDHEN and CDR2 SYDVKM. The CDR3 length is 18 residues. Germline trimming cut 8 bases from V and 0 bases from J; bases unmatched to any gene: 16. The CDR3 is CASYSGPGTANSNQPQHF. For the CDR3, the DNA is TGTGCCAGCTACAGCGGACCCGGGACAGCAAATAGCAATCAGCCCCAGCATTTT.

The chain joins TRBV4-1 to TRBJ2-2; D is unresolved. Trimming removed 0 bases at V and 2 bases at J, with 22 bases between. The CDR3 is 20 amino acids. Germline V gene sequence: CDR1 MGHRA, CDR2 YSYEKL. CDR3 sequence (DNA): TGCGCCAGCAGCCAAGATGTTGTCCCAGTTGCGACAATCAACACCGGGGAGCTGTTTTTT. Protein: CASSQDVVPVATINTGELFF.

This clonotype was detected ten times or more. J is TRBJ2-7 and V is TRBV29-1; 8 bases match TRBD1. The CDR3 spans 12 residues. The V and J ends lost 6 bases and 3 bases, in that order; junction bases with no gene match: 4. The germline gives CDR1 SQVTM, CDR2 ANQGSEA. The CDR3 nucleotides read TGCAGCGTCCAGACAGGGGACTACGAGCAGTACTTC. Translation gives CSVQTGDYEQYF.

The genes are TRBV4-3 and TRBJ2-7; 12 positions match TRBD1. Germline CDR1 is LGHNA and CDR2 is YSLEER. Trimming took 4 bases from V and 2 from J; bases not matched to a gene: 3. The CDR3 totals 15 residues. CDR3: CASSRGTGGAYEQYF. As DNA, the CDR3 is TGCGCCAGCAGCCGGGGGACAGGGGGCGCCTACGAGCAGTACTTC.

This clonotype was seen at least ten times. This chain uses TRBV18 with TRBJ1-1; D gene unclear. The CDR3 consists of 14 residues. The V gene lost 3 bases and the J gene lost 5 bases, with 13 bases spanning the gap. Germline CDR1 KGHSH, CDR2 LQKENI. The DNA for the CDR3 is TGTGCCAGCTCACCCCCGGGAGGGCTTACTGAAGCTTTCTTT. Amino acids: CASSPPGGLTEAFF.

This clonotype was counted a few times. The chain carries TRBV28 and TRBJ1-1; the match to TRBD1 covers 7 bases. This CDR3 spans 17 amino acids. V shed 5 bases, J shed 1 base, and the junction held 13 bases outside the gene matches. The germline CDR1 and CDR2 sequences are MDHEN and SYDVKM. In DNA, the CDR3 is TGTGCCAGCAGTCTTGACCGGGACAGAAATTGGAACACTGAAGCTTTCTTT. Its translation: CASSLDRDRNWNTEAFF.

The genes are TRBV3-1 and TRBJ2-3, with D tentatively TRBD2 (5 bases). The germline CDR1 and CDR2 sequences are LGHDT and YNNKEL (reference sequence). CDR3 length: 14 residues. V was trimmed by 1 base and J by 2 bases, leaving 7 bases between them. The CDR3 loop reads CASSQGTFTDTQYF. The CDR3 nucleotides read TGTGCCAGCAGCCAAGGGACTTTCACAGATACGCAGTATTTT.